This TCR beta chain was profiled in a study of blood T cell repertoires in COVID-19. Study-level background: COVID-19 samples, acute and convalescent, were from the United States, Italy and Spain. From T cells, B-cell-depleted T cells, or PBMCs came the material, which was cDNA or gDNA.

The germline V and J ends were trimmed by 2 bases and 6 bases, with 7 bases remaining between them. CDR1 and CDR2 (germline): MDHEN, SYDVKM. The CDR3 has 13 residues. Data came from immunoSEQ multiplex PCR; TCRdb stores just in-frame clones and leaves some out. The sample records about 250,000 clones, roughly 84% being singletons. This receptor was obtained from a woman in her forties who had recovered from COVID-19. What was sequenced was peripheral blood. The gene calls are TRBV28 and TRBJ1-4; TRBD1 might be the D (5 bases). The CDR3 nucleotides are TGTGCCAGCAGTTTACAGGGATATGAAAAACTGTTTTTT. This codes for CASSLQGYEKLFF. Full variable domain (remainder filled in from reference TRBV28 and TRBJ1-4): DVKVTQSSRYLVKRTGEKVFLECVQDMDHENMFWYRQDPGLGLRLIYFSYDVKMKEKGDIPEGYSVSREKKERFSLILESASTNQTSMYLCASSLQGYEKLFFGSGTQLSVL.